This is a list of T cell receptor beta chains from one sample in a study of cytomegalovirus exposure and HLA in healthy donors. Clones were read by immunoSEQ multiplex PCR, and TCRdb kept only the in-frame ones, dropping some. The data contain 60,000 to 70,000 clones, around three quarters of them seen just once; the ten biggest clones take up about 4.5%. Sequencing used PBMCs. The receptors originated from a young woman in good health and CMV-seronegative. Each CDR3 is given with its conserved first and last residue. D genes are given only for firm matches. Clone sizes are given selectively: once, few, many, or a class where the clone is expanded.

CALQLGTGGENTQYF | TGTGCCCTGCAATTAGGGACAGGGGGTGAAAATACGCAGTATTTT | NA | TRBJ2-3 | TRBD1 | TRBV30
CAWSRQGQETQYF | TGTGCCTGGAGTCGACAGGGCCAAGAGACCCAGTACTTC | NA | TRBJ2-5 | TRBD1 | TRBV30
CASSSEGTAYGYTF | TGTGCCAGCAGTTCCGAGGGGACAGCCTATGGCTACACCTTC | NA | TRBJ1-2 | TRBD1 | TRBV6-5
CASSDGVRESETQYF | TGTGCCAGCAGTGACGGGGTGAGGGAAAGCGAGACCCAGTACTTC | NA | TRBJ2-5 | NA | TRBV25-1
CAWSEPGQGARNEQFF | TGTGCCTGGAGTGAACCGGGACAGGGGGCGAGAAATGAGCAGTTCTTC | NA | TRBJ2-1 | TRBD1 | TRBV30
CASSRGPGREKLFF | TGCGCCAGCAGTCGAGGGCCCGGAAGGGAAAAACTGTTTTTT | NA | TRBJ1-4 | NA | TRBV4-1
CSVASGLNYEQYF | TGCAGCGTTGCTTCGGGACTCAACTACGAGCAGTACTTC | NA | TRBJ2-7 | NA | TRBV29-1
CASSIAPGAFF | TGTGCCAGCAGTATAGCCCCGGGGGCTTTCTTT | NA | TRBJ1-1 | NA | TRBV6-6
CSVVRDSSYNEQFF | TGCAGCGTCGTCCGGGACAGCTCCTACAATGAGCAGTTCTTC | NA | TRBJ2-1 | TRBD1 | TRBV29-1
CASSEDRVPMNTEAFF | TGTGCCAGCAGCGAGGACAGGGTGCCAATGAACACTGAAGCTTTCTTT | few | TRBJ1-1 | TRBD1 | TRBV5-4
CASSAANTGELFF | TGTGCCAGCTCAGCGGCGAACACCGGGGAGCTGTTTTTT | NA | TRBJ2-2 | NA | TRBV6-4
CASSLTGQGVPGSPLHF | TGCGCCAGCAGCCTGACGGGACAGGGTGTTCCCGGTTCACCCCTCCACTTT | once | TRBJ1-6 | TRBD1 | TRBV5-1
CASSQVGGKNNSPLHF | TGCGCCAGCAGCCAAGTTGGGGGGAAGAATAATTCACCCCTCCACTTT | NA | TRBJ1-6 | NA | TRBV4-1
CASSVGGQRGEKLFF | TGTGCCAGCAGCGTAGGGGGACAGAGAGGTGAAAAACTGTTTTTT | NA | TRBJ1-4 | TRBD1 | TRBV9
CASSPTSTGASYEQYF | TGTGCCAGCAGCCCAACCTCGACAGGCGCTTCCTACGAGCAGTACTTC | NA | TRBJ2-7 | NA | TRBV9
CASSPLVANYGYTF | TGTGCCAGCAGCCCCTTGGTAGCTAACTATGGCTACACCTTC | NA | TRBJ1-2 | NA | TRBV7-9
CATSTGGATGPSYEQYF | TGTGCCACCTCCACGGGTGGGGCGACAGGACCCTCCTACGAGCAGTACTTC | NA | TRBJ2-7 | NA | TRBV2
CASSQVKGENQPQHF | TGCGCCAGCAGCCAAGTGAAGGGGGAGAATCAGCCCCAGCATTTT | NA | TRBJ1-5 | NA | TRBV4-1
CASSPRAGGPVDTQYF | TGTGCCAGCAGCCCCCGAGCGGGAGGGCCCGTAGATACGCAGTATTTT | NA | TRBJ2-3 | TRBD2 | TRBV9
CASRLAGGIEQYF | TGTGCCTCGAGGTTGGCAGGCGGGATCGAGCAGTACTTC | NA | TRBJ2-7 | NA | TRBV10-3
CASSGQVGQPQHF | TGTGCCAGCAGTGGACAGGTCGGTCAGCCCCAGCATTTT | NA | TRBJ1-5 | NA | TRBV6-1
CAWSYQGYQPQHF | TGTGCCTGGAGTTATCAGGGGTATCAGCCCCAGCATTTT | NA | TRBJ1-5 | NA | TRBV30
CASSHWDSIDEQYF | TGTGCCAGCAGCCACTGGGACTCAATAGACGAGCAGTACTTC | NA | TRBJ2-7 | NA | TRBV14
CASSTSGNSPLHF | TGTGCCAGCAGCACTTCAGGAAATTCACCCCTCCACTTT | once | TRBJ1-6 | NA | TRBV6-5
CASSFRAGELFF | TGTGCCAGCAGTTTTAGAGCAGGCGAGCTGTTTTTT | NA | TRBJ1-4 | NA | TRBV27
CAWSTGRGTEAFF | TGTGCCTGGAGTACGGGCAGGGGCACTGAAGCTTTCTTT | NA | TRBJ1-1 | NA | TRBV30
CASSVEGGNEKLFF | TGTGCCAGCAGCGTAGAAGGGGGCAATGAAAAACTGTTTTTT | NA | TRBJ1-4 | TRBD1 | TRBV9
CASSLVGVGDPTDTQYF | TGTGCCAGCAGCTTGGTTGGGGTGGGAGATCCCACAGATACGCAGTATTTT | NA | TRBJ2-3 | NA | TRBV5-8